The source of this T cell receptor beta chain is a study of cytomegalovirus exposure and HLA in healthy donors (TCRdb year 2017). Regarding the complete study: In an earlier analysis of about 560 of the donors, 276 Gb of sequence data and 120 million or so unique TCR beta sequences from about 179 million T cells were reported. All discovery cohort repertoires had been generated on a single sequencing platform. To decide whether each TCR beta V gene segment behaved as functional or pseudogenic, an earlier analysis of approximately 620 of the donors relied on high-throughput TCR beta sequencing. The study aimed to test whether cataloging public T cell receptors could reveal signatures of past pathogen exposure. The number of typed donors differed by locus: roughly 629-630 for A, B, C, DRB1 and DQB1; 500 to 550 for DQA1; some 590 for DPA1; and roughly 470 for DPB1. Roughly 5 DR-DQ haplotypes were handled as single units for association and clustering, since linkage in the cohort was strong. An early release covering 550 to 700 HLA-typed donors comprised about 290 gigabases of sequencing data and around 80 million unique TCR sequences. HLA typing covered class I and class II loci at four-digit resolution. In addition to the first cohort of roughly 670 subjects, a separate validation cohort of approximately 130 different subjects was used. Using immunosequencing, the study profiled T cell repertoires from 666 subjects and related those repertoires to cytomegalovirus serostatus. Donor age, sex, ethnicity and CMV serostatus were compiled alongside the repertoire data. To study patterns of TCR occurrence, a later analysis re-analyzed previously published TCR beta repertoires from around 670 donors and added high-resolution HLA genotyping. To predict cytomegalovirus infection status, the study combined high-throughput TCR immunosequencing, statistical association of individual TCRs with disease status, and machine learning. The later analysis used no new phenotypic data to find candidate immune exposures, relying instead on TCR beta sequences and their occurrence across donors. Genome-wide SNP genotypes for about three fifths of the roughly 700 donors were used in a later genetic analysis, which treated that subset as a discovery cohort. Of the roughly 400 genotyped donors, about 80% fell in the genetic ancestry cluster associated with self-reported Caucasian donors. Among about 360 genotyped donors of the cohort, an average of about 240,000 unique TCR beta nucleotide sequences were sequenced per donor, about a sixth of them non-productive.

The investigation overall reported the following: A further reported finding was that TCR beta sequences accurately predicted the HLA-A and HLA-B alleles for most subjects in the first cohort. Because HLA typing was missing for some donors at each locus, association tests included only the typed subset. According to a later analysis, parvovirus B19, influenza, CMV and Epstein-Barr virus appeared linked to several top co-occurrence clusters. Correlated functional status among segregating V segments might be attributable to linkage disequilibrium, but an unknown experimental factor could not be ruled out. The cohort was sequenced for TCR beta chains only, and without alpha or paired-chain data the features that could be detected were limited. In vitro tests confirmed that three of the cytomegalovirus-associated TCR beta chains recognize cytomegalovirus antigens. Broadly in line with IMGT annotations, most TCR beta V segments showed up in productive rearrangements about 90% or about 30% of the time in an earlier analysis of some 590 of the donors. The authors suggested that the approach could potentially be extended to other disease states and immunological phenotypes. Strong co-occurrence of HLA alleles, especially DR and DQ, made assigning TCR associations to individual alleles difficult. Most CMV-associated TCR beta chains appeared to be HLA-restricted in a later analysis, and the HLA associations seemed to be driven largely by CMV exposure. The classifier was reported to diagnose cytomegalovirus status with high specificity and sensitivity in both the original and validation cohorts. Seventeen rarely observed V segments, including chromosome 9 orphons, were excluded from the earlier analysis of several hundred of the donors because counts were too low. Some IMGT-functional V segments, including TRBV6-2 and TRBV6-3, could not be distinguished by the 87-base-pair reads and were therefore excluded. At a false discovery rate of 0.05, a later analysis linked under 20,000 TCR beta sequences to specific HLA alleles. A cluster of highly shared sequence variants was judged likely to be a technical artifact of the sequencing pipeline. Roughly uniform sequencing depth across donors was assumed in presence/absence analyses, although this assumption may not hold. In the study, around 150 TCR beta chains were listed as associated with cytomegalovirus. A later analysis found that TCR association rates varied across HLA loci, with DRB1 alleles showing the most associated TCRs and HLA-C alleles the fewest. A later genetic analysis reported fewer N-insertions in productive TCRs among donors in an Asian-associated ancestry cluster than the roughly 670-donor mean. Most TCR sequences were observed very rarely across donors, whereas some public TCRs were present in many individuals. A later genetic analysis associated a missense DCLRE1C variant with V-gene and J-gene trimming of TCR beta chains, and an independent cohort replicated the association. A later analysis found that HLA-associated TCR beta chains were more clonally expanded and had lower generation probabilities than equally common non-associated chains. For the cohort, immune exposure information was limited to CMV serostatus.

The method behind the library was the immunoSEQ multiplex PCR assay. For the multiplex PCR, a mixture combining 60 forward primers for TCR Vbeta segments and 13 reverse primers for TCR Jbeta segments was used. A multiplex PCR assay on genomic DNA amplified the CDR3 region of rearranged TCR beta genes. On the Illumina HiSeq System, the amplified TCR beta libraries were sequenced as 87-base-pair reads. For the original study's pipeline: A later analysis counted approximately 74 million unique TCR beta chains across the 640 or so repertoires, and 10 million to 12 million of these chains were shared by at least two donors. To remove PCR and sequencing errors, raw reads were error-corrected and collapsed into unique sequences using a nearest-neighbor algorithm that merged closely related sequences. To assign V, D and J gene segments, CDR3 sequences were aligned to IMGT reference sequences. For a sequence to be retained, at least a six-nucleotide match to both a V gene segment and a J gene segment was required. A rearrangement counted as productive if the CDR3 had no stop codons and remained in frame with V and J, and every other rearrangement counted as non-productive. Following IMGT convention, CDR3 was defined as the stretch from the second conserved V-encoded cysteine up to the conserved J-encoded phenylalanine. Sequences without an unambiguous match to a single V gene segment were excluded from the earlier analysis of about 630 of the donors. An earlier analysis of 587 of the donors classified V segments as functional when productive rearrangements were above 56.7% and as segregating when the standard deviation between donors was above 5%. To diagnose cytomegalovirus status from the catalog of TCR beta chain sequences, a statistical classification framework was built. In a later analysis, TCR nucleotide sequences were compared against IMGT/GENE-DB human TR gene sequences so that V and J genes could be assigned. A later analysis assigned CDR3 sequences and most-parsimonious VDJ recombination scenarios with the TCRdist pipeline. In a later analysis, each TCR beta chain was defined by its CDR3 amino acid sequence together with its V-gene family, and reads without a unique V-gene family were excluded. A later analysis removed 550 to 700 highly shared, low-generation-probability nucleotide sequences to deal with suspected cross-contamination and a sequencing artifact. In a later analysis, a clonal expansion index was calculated for each public chain from normalized within-repertoire ranks of inferred template counts. A later analysis computed generation probabilities with a VDJ recombination model fitted to out-of-frame rearrangements, and checked the results against IGoR. Hypergeometric tests were used in a later analysis to score TCR-TCR, TCR-HLA and TCR-CMV co-occurrence, with a repertoire-size bias correction applied to the TCR pairs. A later analysis estimated false discovery rates by permuting HLA or CMV assignments 20 times. In a later analysis, co-occurring TCRs were grouped using DBSCAN, and TCRdist sequence similarity was added for clustering within HLA-allele-positive subsets. For co-occurrence clustering, repertoires with fewer than 30,000 or more than 120,000 public chains were excluded, along with five repertoires with anomalous nucleotide sharing. Drawn from immuneACCESS, this table holds only the in-frame rearrangements with V and J called that TCRdb kept. Clones are partly lost; checked studies trace under half to an unresolved V gene and leave the rest unexplained. V, J and clone size derive from that table, while D and trimming were established from the DNA sequence. In all, the sample holds some 180,000 clones, and around 80% of those were seen once. Together, the top ten hold roughly 1.7% of the sample.

Remarks on this clone: Its target antigen remains unknown. No quality values exist for individual bases; no much larger clone is one base distant.

CDR1 and CDR2 were assigned from the germline V gene as SGDLS and YYNGEE. V and J are trimmed by 5 bases and 2 bases, and the gene matches miss 6 bases of the junction. Counted from cysteine to phenylalanine, this CDR3 has 15 amino acids. Just CDR3 DNA is preserved here, 45 bases in frame from base 1. The cohort was made up of hundreds of healthy bone marrow donors. At the time of sampling, every cohort member was nominally healthy, though immune exposures that went unrecorded were likely present. The donor was CMV seropositive and was included in the group of 300 or so seropositive cohort members. A peripheral blood sample was provided by each donor, and peripheral blood mononuclear cells were used for TCR beta sequencing. The Qiagen DNeasy Blood Extraction Kit was used to extract genomic DNA from the blood cell samples.

The sample consisted of PBMCs. Rearrangement joined TRBV9 to TRBJ2-1, and TRBD2 aligns with 8 junction nucleotides. This clonotype was sampled from a man aged 35 to 55 in good health and CMV-seropositive. The sequenced DNA: TGTGCCAGCAGAAGTAGCGGGACCCCCTACAATGAGCAGTTCTTC. Translated, it gives CASRSSGTPYNEQFF.